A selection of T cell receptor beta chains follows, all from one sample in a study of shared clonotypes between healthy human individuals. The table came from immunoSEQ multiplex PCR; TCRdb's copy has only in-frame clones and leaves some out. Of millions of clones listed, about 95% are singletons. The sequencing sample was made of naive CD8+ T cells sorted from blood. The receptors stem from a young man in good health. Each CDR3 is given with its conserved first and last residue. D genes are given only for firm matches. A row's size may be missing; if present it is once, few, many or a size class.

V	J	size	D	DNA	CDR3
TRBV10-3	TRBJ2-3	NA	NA	TGTGCCACCAGGCCCCTGGGGGAGGGGGGCACAGATACGCAGTATTTT	CATRPLGEGGTDTQYF
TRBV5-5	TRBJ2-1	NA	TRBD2	TGTGCCAGCAGCTTGGGACTAGCGGAATACAATGAGCAGTTCTTC	CASSLGLAEYNEQFF
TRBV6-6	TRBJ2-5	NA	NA	TGTGCCAGCAGTGGGGGTTGGAAGGAGACCCAGTACTTC	CASSGGWKETQYF
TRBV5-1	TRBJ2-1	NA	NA	TGCGCCAGCAGCTTGTTTGACCCGTGGAATGAGCAGTTCTTC	CASSLFDPWNEQFF
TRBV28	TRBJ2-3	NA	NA	TGTGCCAGCAGCGAGGGGCCGGAGGGGACAGATACGCAGTATTTT	CASSEGPEGTDTQYF
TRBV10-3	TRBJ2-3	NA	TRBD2	TGTGCCATCAGTGAGTCCAAGGGACTAGCGGGAGGGCCGGCAGATACGCAGTATTTT	CAISESKGLAGGPADTQYF
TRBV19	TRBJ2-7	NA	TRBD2	TGTGCCAGTAGTACTAGCGGGGGGGACGGCGAGCAGTACTTC	CASSTSGGDGEQYF
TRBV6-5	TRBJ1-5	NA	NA	TGTGCCAGCAGCCCCGGACAGATAAATCAGCCCCAGCATTTT	CASSPGQINQPQHF
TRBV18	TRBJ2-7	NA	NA	TGTGCCAGCTCACCACTTGAGGGAGGAGCCTACGAGCAGTACTTC	CASSPLEGGAYEQYF
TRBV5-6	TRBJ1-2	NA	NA	TGTGCCAGCAGCCCGTGGGGGGCCGGGATCCACTATGGCTACACCTTC	CASSPWGAGIHYGYTF
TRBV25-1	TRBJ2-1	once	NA	TGTGCCAGCAGTGAAAAGACAGCTTCCTACAATGAGCAGTTCTTC	CASSEKTASYNEQFF
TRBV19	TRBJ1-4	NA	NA	TGTGCCAGTAGTATCCCGGTAGGGGCAACTAATGAAAAACTGTTTTTT	CASSIPVGATNEKLFF
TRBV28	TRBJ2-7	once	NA	TGTGCCAGCAGTACAGGGTTCTCCTACGAGCAGTACTTC	CASSTGFSYEQYF
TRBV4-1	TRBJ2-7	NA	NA	TGCGCCAGCAGCCAACTACGAGGGGCCAGCTACGAGCAGTACTTC	CASSQLRGASYEQYF
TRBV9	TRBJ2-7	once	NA	TGTGCCAGCAGCTTGACAGGGACTAGTCTCTACGAGCAGTACTTC	CASSLTGTSLYEQYF
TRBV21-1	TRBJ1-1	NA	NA	TGTGCCAGCAGCAAGACAGGGAACGGGAACACTGAAGCTTTCTTT	CASSKTGNGNTEAFF
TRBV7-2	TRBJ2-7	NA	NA	TGTGCCAGCAGCTTAGTTTCTGCTCCTCCAACCTACGAGCAGTACTTC	CASSLVSAPPTYEQYF
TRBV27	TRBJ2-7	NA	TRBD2	TGTGCCAGCAGTTTTCTAGCGGGAGATGTTCTCGAGCAGTACTTC	CASSFLAGDVLEQYF
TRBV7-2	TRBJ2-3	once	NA	TGTGCCAGCAGCTTAGTGGCTCCGTGGCGGGAAGGGCCAGATACGCAGTATTTT	CASSLVAPWREGPDTQYF
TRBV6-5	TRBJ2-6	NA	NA	TGTGCCAGCAGTTCTGCTGGGGCCAACGTCCTGACTTTC	CASSSAGANVLTF
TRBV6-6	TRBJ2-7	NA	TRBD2	TGTGCCAGCAGTTACGGAGCGGGAGGTGGATACGAGCAGTACTTC	CASSYGAGGGYEQYF
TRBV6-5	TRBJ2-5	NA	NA	TGTGCCAGCAGCGTGTCAGGGATGTGGGAGACCCAGTACTTC	CASSVSGMWETQYF
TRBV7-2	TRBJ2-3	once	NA	TGTGCCAGCAGCTTGAACGGGGGAACAGATACGCAGTATTTT	CASSLNGGTDTQYF
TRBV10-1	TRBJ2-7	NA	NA	TGCGCCAGCAGTGATCCGGGTCAGGGGCAGTACTTC	CASSDPGQGQYF
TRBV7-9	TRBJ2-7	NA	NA	TGTGCCAGCAGCGGTAGACGGGACTTCTCCTACGAGCAGTACTTC	CASSGRRDFSYEQYF
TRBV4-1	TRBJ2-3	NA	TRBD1	TGCGCCAGCAGCCTCACCGGGACAGCCCGGGATACGCAGTATTTT	CASSLTGTARDTQYF
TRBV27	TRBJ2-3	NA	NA	TGTGCCAGCAGTTTAATCGCGGGACGCACAGATACGCAGTATTTT	CASSLIAGRTDTQYF
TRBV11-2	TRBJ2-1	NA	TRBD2	TGTGCCAGCAGCTCCTGGGGACTAGCGGGGTACAATGAGCAGTTCTTC	CASSSWGLAGYNEQFF
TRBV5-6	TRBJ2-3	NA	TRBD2	TGTGCCAGCAGCGCCCCACTAGCGGGAGGTACAGATACGCAGTATTTT	CASSAPLAGGTDTQYF
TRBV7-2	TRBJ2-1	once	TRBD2	TGTGCCAGCAGCTTAGACGGGAGGGCCCCCTACAATGAGCAGTTCTTC	CASSLDGRAPYNEQFF
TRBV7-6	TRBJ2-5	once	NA	TGTGCCAGCAGCGAGGTGGCTGAAGAGACCCAGTACTTC	CASSEVAEETQYF
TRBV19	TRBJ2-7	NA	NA	TGTGCCAGTAGCCAAGGGTGGGGCAGCATCCCCTACGAGCAGTACTTC	CASSQGWGSIPYEQYF
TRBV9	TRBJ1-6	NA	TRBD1	TGTGCCAGCAGCGTAGCTGGGACAGGGCGTTCACCCCTCCACTTT	CASSVAGTGRSPLHF
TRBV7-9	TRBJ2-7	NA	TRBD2	TGTGCCAGCAGCTTCGCGGGGGAAATACTCTACGAGCAGTACTTC	CASSFAGEILYEQYF
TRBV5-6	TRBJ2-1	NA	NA	TGTGCCAGCAGCGAGACCGGGAACTCCTACAATGAGCAGTTCTTC	CASSETGNSYNEQFF
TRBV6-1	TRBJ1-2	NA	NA	TGTGCCAGCAGTGAGGGCATTCACAACTATGGCTACACCTTC	CASSEGIHNYGYTF
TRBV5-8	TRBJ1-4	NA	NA	TGTGCCAGCAGCTTGGAACAGGGAGCGGAAAAACTGTTTTTT	CASSLEQGAEKLFF
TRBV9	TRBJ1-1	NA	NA	TGTGCCAGCAGCGTAGCAGGGGATGGCGGCACTGAAGCTTTCTTT	CASSVAGDGGTEAFF
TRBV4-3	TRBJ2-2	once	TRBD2	TGCGCCAGCAGCCAAGTCGCAGCGGGAGGGACCGGGGAGCTGTTTTTT	CASSQVAAGGTGELFF
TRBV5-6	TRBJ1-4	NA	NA	TGTGCCAGCAGCTTCAATCAGTTCGAAAAACTGTTTTTT	CASSFNQFEKLFF